This TCR beta chain was identified in a study of response to subunit inactivated influenza vaccine. TCRdb re-called the RT-PCR reads through MiXCR, storing one row per CDR3 protein. The sample has approximately 490,000 distinct CDR3 sequences; 6.5% to 8% are singletons. The V and J ends lost 1 base and 2 bases, in that order; junction bases with no gene match: 5. This CDR3 contains 15 residues. Per germline, CDR1 DFQATT and CDR2 SNEGSKA (reference sequence). General study points: The authors proposed limited new T cell recruitment per seasonal influenza vaccination.

In this sample, this clonotype turned up many times. Its matching antigen is unknown. The TCR originated in a man aged 50 to 69 who received an inactivated influenza vaccine. The V and J genes are TRBV20-1 and TRBJ2-5, with TRBD2 matching over 9 bases. The sample was PBMCs from blood, taken less than 30 months after vaccination. CDR3 sequence reads: CSARVGSGRQETQYF. CDR3 nucleotides: TGCAGTGCTAGAGTCGGTAGCGGGAGACAAGAGACCCAGTACTTC.